The 2 T cell receptor beta chains reported below all come from one sample, sequenced in a study of beta chain features in type 1 diabetes. Overall study results and limits: Significant though moderate, a shortening of TCRB CDR3s appeared in all four CD4+ subsets of Type 1 diabetes patients.

cDNA synthesis used the whole RNA isolate, giving expressed TCRB sequences. The assay was immunoSEQ multiplex PCR, and TCRdb's table has in-frame clones only and misses some. This sample carries a few hundred thousand clones, over 8.5% of them seen once, and the ten largest clones take over 0.45%. For these TCRs, the target antigens are not known. The sequenced sample consisted of central memory CD4+ T cells from blood. The receptors derive from a man aged 30-40 years with type 1 diabetes.

CDR3 in DNA: TGTGCCAGCAGTCATGAGACAGGCACAGATACGCAGTATTTT. It specifies CASSHETGTDTQYF. The J gene is TRBJ2-3, the V gene TRBV6-5, with D maybe TRBD1 (5 bases). V lost 5 bases and J lost 1, with 10 bases in between. Germline V lookup: CDR1 MNHEY, CDR2 SVGAGI. This CDR3 region has 14 residues.

There are a few counts of this clone. The V and J genes are TRBV25-1 and TRBJ2-7; 8 bases agree with TRBD1. V lost 6 bases, J lost 2 bases, and 6 bases stayed unmatched. Germline V lookup: CDR1 MGHDK, CDR2 SYGVNS. This CDR3 contains 14 residues. CDR3 amino acids: CASRRGQGAYEQYF. CDR3 nucleotides: TGTGCCAGCAGACGAGGACAGGGAGCCTACGAGCAGTACTTC.